Sequencing of this TCR beta chain was carried out in a study of glioma-infiltrating T cells. Points from the study as a whole: Above-expected tissue-blood divergence occurred in all gliomas, most in low-grade ones.

Amplification of TCR alpha and beta CDR3 regions from RNA used iRepertoire nested multiplex PCR. TCRdb recomputed calls from the multiplex PCR reads with MiXCR, one row per CDR3 protein. This sample yields 84,000 or so distinct CDR3 sequences, of which roughly 23% are seen a single time; more than 6.5% belongs to the top ten. This clonotype was detected a few times. The target antigen is unknown. The V segment lost 2 bases and the J segment 5 bases; nucleotides outside the gene matches: 5. Germline CDR1 GTSNPN, CDR2 SVGIG (reference sequence). This CDR3 has 15 amino acids. Source material: glioma tissue, nonneoplastic brain tissue, or PBMCs (not recorded which). The sequence was collected from a human donor with low-grade glioma or glioblastoma, undergoing nonglioma brain surgery, or in good health (not recorded which). This chain uses TRBV30 with TRBJ1-6; the match to TRBD1 covers 8 bases. The CDR3 loop is CAWSPRQGNNSPLHF. CDR3 bases: TGTGCCTGGAGTCCGCGACAGGGGAATAATTCACCCCTCCACTTT.